This TCR beta chain is drawn from a study of cytomegalovirus exposure and HLA in healthy donors. Background on the study: According to later analysis, the same platform produced the approximately 120 validation and about 700 first-cohort repertoires.

The CDR3 spans 14 residues. V lost 4 bases, J lost 2 bases, and 12 bases lay in between. Germline-derived CDR1 and CDR2 are LGHNA and YSLEER. Worth noting for this clone: Its antigen is not identified.

General study results and limits: A list of roughly 180 TCR beta chains associated with cytomegalovirus was given. High specificity and sensitivity for cytomegalovirus status were reported for the classifier.

Measured with immunoSEQ multiplex PCR; TCRdb has only the in-frame clones, and not every one. The sample carries some 290,000 clones, roughly 90% recorded once. The chain joins TRBV4-3 to TRBJ2-7; tentatively, D is TRBD2 (5 bases). The source of this sequence is a man aged 25 to 45 in good health and CMV-seronegative. The sample taken for sequencing was PBMCs. Written as DNA, the CDR3 is TGCGCCAGCAGCCTGAGTGCCGGGGCCTACGAGCAGTACTTC. This sequence encodes CASSLSAGAYEQYF.